The 32 T cell receptor beta chains below come from one sample, sequenced in a study of early T cells in non-severe SARS-CoV-2 infection. TCRdb passed the 5' RACE reads through MiXCR, listing each CDR3 protein once. The sample shows 46,000 or so distinct CDR3 sequences, under 7.5% of them seen only once. The sample consisted of whole blood. The source is an adult who was a healthcare worker with PCR-confirmed SARS-CoV-2 infection or an uninfected control (not recorded which).

This clonotype was recorded many times. The V call is TRBV29-1, the J call TRBJ2-3, with D maybe TRBD1 (6 bases). The CDR3 extends over 14 amino acids. V was pared by 2 bases and J by 0 bases, with 9 bases between. CDR1 SQVTM and CDR2 ANQGSEA come from the germline V gene. This chain's CDR3 is CSVERDISTDTQYF. Here the CDR3 DNA reads TGCAGCGTTGAAAGGGACATTAGCACAGATACGCAGTATTTT.

This clonotype occurred many times. The chain combines TRBV20-1 with TRBJ2-3; 11 nucleotides match TRBD2. Germline V gene data show CDR1 as DFQATT and CDR2 as SNEGSKA (reference sequence). This CDR3 is built from 15 residues. V lost 3 bases and J lost 4; bases outside the gene matches: 6. This CDR3 is CSARRLAGGADTQYF. DNA for the CDR3: TGCAGTGCTAGGAGGTTAGCGGGGGGGGCAGATACGCAGTATTTT.

The chain couples TRBV28 to TRBJ2-7, with D possibly TRBD2 on 6 matching bases. Trimming removed 3 bases at V and 0 bases at J, with 9 bases between. The CDR3 contains 14 residues. Germline V lookup: CDR1 MDHEN, CDR2 SYDVKM. CDR3 protein: CASSFLGGSYEQYF. DNA for the CDR3: TGTGCCAGCAGTTTTCTGGGAGGCTCCTACGAGCAGTACTTC. The whole variable domain, filled in from reference TRBV28 and TRBJ2-7, reads DVKVTQSSRYLVKRTGEKVFLECVQDMDHENMFWYRQDPGLGLRLIYFSYDVKMKEKGDIPEGYSVSREKKERFSLILESASTNQTSMYLCASSFLGGSYEQYFGPGTRLTVT.

This clonotype has only a few counts. The genes are TRBV24-1 and TRBJ2-1; D remains unclear. V lost 1 base to trimming and J lost 8 bases, with 8 bases between them. The CDR3 totals 13 residues. The germline V gene has CDR1 KGHDR and CDR2 SFDVKD. As DNA, the CDR3 is TGTGCCACCAGTGATTTAAGAGGCCATGAGCAGTTCTTC. Its protein is CATSDLRGHEQFF.

This chain uses TRBV7-9 with TRBJ2-3; D is ambiguous. Germline V lookup: CDR1 SEHNR, CDR2 FQNEAQ (reference sequence). The CDR3 totals 13 residues. The V end lost 4 bases, the J end lost 8 bases, and 13 bases lay between the germline ends. For the CDR3, the DNA is TGTGCCAGCAGCTCTGTACTGGTGCGTACGCAGTATTTT. Its translation: CASSSVLVRTQYF.

This clonotype was seen ten or more times. The chain has TRBV20-1 and TRBJ1-1; D is possibly TRBD1 (5 bases). The germline V gene encodes CDR1 DFQATT and CDR2 SNEGSKA (reference sequence). Trimming cost V 7 bases and J 5 bases, with 20 bases left between them. The CDR3 is 14 residues long. DNA of the CDR3: TGCAGTGAAAGGAGGGGATCCCGGGGAACTGAAGCTTTCTTT. Amino acids: CSERRGSRGTEAFF.

This clonotype appeared many times. The rearrangement joins TRBV19 to TRBJ1-5; D is perhaps TRBD1 (6 bases). Trimming shortened V by 10 bases and J by 0 bases, and 16 bases separated the two germline ends. Germline CDR1 and CDR2: LNHDA and SQIVND (reference sequence). CDR3 length: 15 amino acids. The CDR3 reads CAIGTPTYSNQPQHF. The CDR3 DNA is TGTGCCATAGGGACACCAACCTATAGCAATCAGCCCCAGCATTTT.

In its sample, this clonotype was seen many times. The chain carries TRBV2 and TRBJ1-2; 10 bases are a match to TRBD1. The CDR3 is 14 residues long. The V segment lost 2 bases and the J segment 8 bases; nucleotides outside the gene matches: 5. CDR1 and CDR2 (germline): SNHLY, FYNNEI. CDR3 in amino acids: CASSENRDRGGYTF. CDR3 DNA sequence: TGTGCCAGCAGTGAAAACAGGGACAGGGGAGGCTACACCTTC.

J is TRBJ2-2 and V is TRBV12-3 or TRBV12-4; D is uncertain. V shed 3 bases and J shed 6 bases, with 11 bases lying between them. This CDR3 spans 14 amino acids. For the CDR3, the DNA is TGTGCCAGCAGTTTCCGGTCTAGGGCCGGGGAGCTGTTTTTT. Amino acids: CASSFRSRAGELFF.

This clonotype has a handful of counts. The chain couples TRBV9 to TRBJ1-1; 7 nucleotides line up with TRBD1. V dropped 4 bases and J dropped 5; count of bases not matched to a gene: 8. CDR1 SGDLS and CDR2 YYNGEE come from the germline V gene. CDR3 length: 14 residues. The CDR3: CASSSHRGGTEAFF. The DNA for the CDR3 is TGTGCCAGCAGCTCCCACAGGGGAGGAACTGAAGCTTTCTTT.

Ten or more counts support this clonotype. The V and J genes are TRBV13 and TRBJ1-2; 9 positions agree with TRBD1. V shed 0 bases, J shed 3 bases, and the junction held 17 bases outside the gene matches. Germline-derived CDR1 and CDR2 are PRHDT and FYEKMQ (reference sequence). CDR3 length: 20 amino acids. CDR3 DNA sequence: TGTGCCAGCAGCTTAGGCCCCATTCACACGATACAGGGGGCGGACTATGGCTACACCTTC. Encoded protein: CASSLGPIHTIQGADYGYTF.

The V call is TRBV9, the J call TRBJ2-3; D not resolved. The length of the CDR3 is 16 residues. Germline CDR1 is SGDLS and CDR2 is YYNGEE. V lost 4 bases and J lost 1, with 16 bases in between. CDR3 in DNA: TGTGCCAGCAGCCCGGAAATCGGCGGTGGCACAGATACGCAGTATTTT. Protein: CASSPEIGGGTDTQYF. Full variable domain (outside the CDR3, taken from reference TRBV9 and TRBJ2-3): DSGVTQTPKHLITATGQRVTLRCSPRSGDLSVYWYQQSLDQGLQFLIQYYNGEERAKGNILERFSAQQFPDLHSELNLSSLELGDSALYFCASSPEIGGGTDTQYFGPGTRLTVL.

This clonotype appeared many times. V gene TRBV7-6 combines with J gene TRBJ1-5; TRBD1 is a possible D gene (6 bases). Germline CDR1 is SGHVS and CDR2 is FNYEAQ. V gave up 5 bases and J gave up 0 bases, with 11 bases separating them. The CDR3 consists of 15 residues. This CDR3 is CASSPDSNSNQPQHF. CDR3 coding DNA: TGTGCCAGCAGCCCGGACAGCAATAGCAATCAGCCCCAGCATTTT.

This clonotype was found a few times. This chain uses TRBV27 with TRBJ2-7, with unresolved D. V was shortened by 2 bases and J by 0 bases, with 8 bases between the two germline ends. Germline CDR1 and CDR2: MNHEY and SMNVEV (reference sequence). The CDR3 has 14 amino acids. CDR3 sequence: CASSLSDVSYEQYF. CDR3 bases: TGTGCCAGCAGTTTAAGTGACGTCTCCTACGAGCAGTACTTC.

This clonotype was detected many times. The rearrangement links TRBV20-1 to TRBJ2-7, with D uncertain. From germline, CDR1 is DFQATT and CDR2 SNEGSKA (reference sequence). This CDR3 has 12 residues. The V end was cut by 4 bases, the J end by 3 bases, with 10 bases between. The chain's CDR3 is CSANPTLYEQYF. The DNA of the CDR3 is TGCAGTGCTAACCCTACCCTCTACGAGCAGTACTTC.

This sequence joins TRBV7-8 and TRBJ1-5, with a tentative D call TRBD1 (5 bases). Germline values: CDR1 SGHVS, CDR2 FQNEAQ. The CDR3 spans 14 residues. The V and J ends lost 3 bases and 4 bases respectively, with 10 bases between them. CDR3 region: CASSFMRGNQPQHF. The CDR3 coding sequence is TGTGCCAGCAGCTTTATGCGGGGGAATCAGCCCCAGCATTTT.

This clonotype was detected ten times or more. The V call is TRBV20-1, the J call TRBJ2-1; D gene ambiguous. Germline values: CDR1 DFQATT, CDR2 SNEGSKA (reference sequence). This CDR3 has 12 amino acids. Deletions cut 0 bases from V and 5 bases from J, with 5 bases between. DNA for the CDR3: TGCAGTGCTAGAGAGACGAACAATGAGCAGTTCTTC. Amino acid sequence: CSARETNNEQFF.

This clonotype was counted at least ten times. The rearrangement links TRBV12-3 or TRBV12-4 to TRBJ2-1, with 14 bases fitting TRBD2. V lost 5 bases to trimming and J lost 6 bases; unmatched junction nucleotides: 6. This CDR3 is built from 16 residues. The CDR3 nucleotides read TGTGCCAGCAGTCGAGGCGGGACTAGCGGGGGCAATGAGCAGTTCTTC. It is translated as CASSRGGTSGGNEQFF.

This clonotype was observed many times. The chain couples TRBV30 to TRBJ1-4, with D possibly matching TRBD1 (5 bases). The CDR3 is 15 amino acids. CDR1 is GTSNPN, CDR2 SVGIG, per germline (reference sequence). Trimming removed 3 bases at V and 1 base at J, with 12 bases between. The CDR3 spells CAWRAPGGTNEKLFF. CDR3 in DNA: TGTGCCTGGAGGGCCCCTGGGGGAACTAATGAAAAACTGTTTTTT.

The gene calls are TRBV16 and TRBJ2-7; D uncertain. V gave up 2 bases and J gave up 0 bases, with 8 bases separating them. Germline values: CDR1 KGHSY, CDR2 FQNENV. This CDR3 spans 14 amino acids. The CDR3 spells CASSQQLNSYEQYF. CDR3 DNA sequence: TGTGCCAGCAGCCAACAGCTGAACTCCTACGAGCAGTACTTC. Looking up the rest from reference TRBV16 and TRBJ2-7 gives the full variable domain: GEEVAQTPKHLVRGEGQKAKLYCAPIKGHSYVFWYQQVLKNEFKFLISFQNENVFDETGMPKERFSAKCLPNSPCSLEIQATKLEDSAVYFCASSQQLNSYEQYFGPGTRLTVT.

The chain couples TRBV6-5 to TRBJ1-5; a possible D gene is TRBD1 (5 bases). Trimming shortened V by 2 bases and J by 7 bases, and 12 bases separated the two germline ends. Looked up from germline, CDR1 is MNHEY and CDR2 is SVGAGI. The CDR3 spans 14 residues. The CDR3 DNA sequence: TGTGCCAGCAGTTACGCCCAGGGAAGGCAGCCCCAGCATTTT. Translation gives CASSYAQGRQPQHF.

V is TRBV29-1 and J is TRBJ2-7; 9 bases are a match to TRBD1. Germline V gene lookup returns CDR1 SQVTM and CDR2 ANQGSEA. The CDR3 runs to 11 residues. With V trimmed by 8 bases and J by 5 bases, 4 bases remained unmatched. CDR3 sequence reads: CSSRTGDEQYF. The CDR3 DNA reads as TGCAGCTCACGGACAGGGGACGAGCAGTACTTC.

CDR3 coding DNA: TGTGCCAGCAGACGTATTACCGGGGAGGGGAAGAGTGAAAAACTGTTTTTT. The encoded protein is CASRRITGEGKSEKLFF. The V and J genes are TRBV4-2 and TRBJ1-4, with D possibly matching TRBD1 (5 bases). The CDR3 totals 17 residues. Trimming pared 6 bases from V and 7 bases from J, leaving 24 bases between. Germline CDR1 and CDR2: LGHNA and YNFKEQ.

This clonotype occurred a few times. The V and J genes are TRBV7-9 and TRBJ1-6, with D possibly being TRBD1 (5 bases). V gave up 5 bases and J gave up 7 bases, with 18 bases separating them. The germline CDR1 and CDR2 sequences are SEHNR and FQNEAQ (reference sequence). CDR3 size: 16 residues. The CDR3 here is CASSPSATAENSPLHF. Here the CDR3 DNA reads TGTGCCAGCAGCCCCTCGGCGACAGCTGAAAATTCACCCCTCCACTTT.

This clonotype has a count of ten or more. The rearrangement joins TRBV5-1 to TRBJ2-1; TRBD1 agrees at 7 bases. Trimming cost V 4 bases and J 0 bases; bases outside gene matches: 7. Germline-derived CDR1 and CDR2 are SGHRS and YFSETQ. The CDR3 extends over 16 amino acids. CDR3 region: CASSPDRESSYNEQFF. CDR3 DNA: TGCGCCAGCAGCCCCGACAGGGAGAGCTCCTACAATGAGCAGTTCTTC.

In its sample, this clonotype was seen many times. This chain links TRBV27 with TRBJ1-4; D is uncertain. In germline, CDR1 is MNHEY, CDR2 SMNVEV (reference sequence). The CDR3 consists of 15 residues. Trimming removed 5 bases at V and 3 bases at J, with 13 bases between. The CDR3 here is CASSPNWSPNEKLFF. The CDR3 nucleotides read TGTGCCAGCAGTCCTAACTGGTCCCCTAATGAAAAACTGTTTTTT.

This clonotype was picked up many times. CDR3 sequence: CASSWMINSPLHF. CDR3 DNA: TGTGCCAGCAGTTGGATGATTAATTCACCCCTCCACTTT. The V and J genes are TRBV27 and TRBJ1-6; D unresolved. Germline loops: CDR1 MNHEY, CDR2 SMNVEV (reference sequence). V gave up 4 bases and J gave up 6 bases, with 7 bases separating them. CDR3 length: 13 amino acids.

The rearrangement uses TRBV28 and TRBJ2-1; no definite D call. Germline V gene lookup returns CDR1 MDHEN and CDR2 SYDVKM. The V end was cut by 3 bases, the J end by 5 bases, with 8 bases between. The CDR3 totals 13 residues. Here the CDR3 reads CASSFPFNNEQFF. CDR3 nucleotides: TGTGCCAGCAGTTTCCCCTTCAACAATGAGCAGTTCTTC.

This clonotype was recorded at least ten times. The chain combines TRBV7-9 with TRBJ2-3; no reliable D call. The CDR3 is made up of 13 amino acids. In germline, CDR1 is SEHNR, CDR2 FQNEAQ (reference sequence). V shed 4 bases and J shed 0 bases, with 5 bases lying between them. The CDR3 DNA reads TGTGCCAGCAGCTGGGATAGCACAGATACGCAGTATTTT. Translation gives CASSWDSTDTQYF.

This clonotype was observed at least ten times. The V call is TRBV11-2, the J call TRBJ2-1, with 13 bases identical to TRBD2. The V segment lost 0 bases and the J segment 9 bases; nucleotides outside the gene matches: 5. CDR3 length equals 16 residues. Germline V gives CDR1 SGHAT, CDR2 FQNNGV. CDR3 bases: TGTGCCAGCAGCTTAGATCCCACTAGCGGGGGGGGTGAGCAGTTCTTC. Its protein is CASSLDPTSGGGEQFF. The full variable domain, in which reference TRBV11-2 and TRBJ2-1 provide the parts outside the CDR3, is EAGVAQSPRYKIIEKRQSVAFWCNPISGHATLYWYQQILGQGPKLLIQFQNNGVVDDSQLPKDRFSAERLKGVDSTLKIQPAKLEDSAVYLCASSLDPTSGGGEQFFGPGTRLTVL.

This clonotype occurred a few times. The chain carries TRBV30 and TRBJ1-5; 8 bases map to TRBD1. V shed 0 bases, J shed 7 bases, and the junction held 5 bases outside the gene matches. The CDR3 sequence is 14 residues long. Per the germline V gene, CDR1 is GTSNPN and CDR2 is SVGIG (reference sequence). Here the CDR3 DNA reads TGTGCCTGGAGTGTGGCAGGGGGCGGCCAGCCCCAGCATTTT. Its translation is CAWSVAGGGQPQHF.

Many counts were recorded for this clonotype. V and J are TRBV4-3 and TRBJ2-7; no reliable D call. The CDR3 consists of 16 residues. Deletions cut 0 bases from V and 3 bases from J, with 15 bases between. Germline V gene sequence: CDR1 LGHNA, CDR2 YSLEER. The CDR3 DNA sequence: TGCGCCAGCAGCCAAGACCGCACACTTCCCAGCTACGAGCAGTACTTC. Encoded protein: CASSQDRTLPSYEQYF.